Listed here are 6 T cell receptor beta chains from one sample, sequenced in a study of graft-versus-host responses after intestinal transplantation. These TCRs are of unknown antigen specificity. Only in-frame clones appear in the TCRdb table, and some are missing; sequencing was by immunoSEQ multiplex PCR. The sample contains under 150,000 clones, about nine tenths of which appear only once. Sequences were derived from unstimulated CD4+ T cells sorted from spleen or lymph node cells, sampled before intestinal transplant. These TCRs come from a human donor who received an intestinal transplant.

The chain carries TRBV5-4 and TRBJ1-1; D perhaps matches TRBD1 (5 bases). This CDR3 has 14 amino acids. Germline V CDR1 and CDR2: SGHNT, YYREEE (reference sequence). V was clipped by 2 bases and J by 3 bases, with 11 bases between them. The CDR3 loop reads CASSLRDLDTEAFF. The CDR3 nucleotides are TGTGCCAGCAGCTTAAGGGACTTGGACACTGAAGCTTTCTTT.

The chain joins TRBV6-1 to TRBJ2-7; TRBD2 is a possible D gene (6 bases). CDR3 size: 15 residues. Trimming took 5 bases from V and 3 from J, leaving 17 bases between them. The germline CDR1 and CDR2 sequences are MNHNS and SASEGT. CDR3 in amino acids: CASSTNHRGIYEQYF. The CDR3 DNA sequence: TGTGCCAGCAGTACCAACCACCGGGGGATCTACGAGCAGTACTTC.

This rearrangement joins TRBV5-1 to TRBJ2-3; no reliable D call. Germline-derived CDR1 and CDR2 are SGHRS and YFSETQ. There are 12 residues in the CDR3. V lost 4 bases, J lost 11 bases, and 14 bases lay in between. The DNA for the CDR3 is TGCGCCAGCAGCGTCGACCTATACAGGCAGTATTTT. This sequence encodes CASSVDLYRQYF. Based on the CDR3 plus reference TRBV5-1 and TRBJ2-3, the full variable domain is KAGVTQTPRYLIKTRGQQVTLSCSPISGHRSVSWYQQTPGQGLQFLFEYFSETQRNKGNFPGRFSGRQFSNSRSEMNVSTLELGDSALYLCASSVDLYRQYFGPGTRLTVL.

The rearrangement joins TRBV6-5 to TRBJ2-2; 7 nucleotides match TRBD1. The CDR3 loop spans 13 amino acids. Germline lookup yields CDR1 MNHEY and CDR2 SVGAGI. The trim removed 9 bases at V and 4 bases at J, leaving 5 bases unmatched. The chain's CDR3 is CASRQGPTGELFF. The CDR3 DNA sequence: TGTGCCAGTAGACAGGGTCCCACCGGGGAGCTGTTTTTT.

The chain uses TRBV12-5 and TRBJ2-5; a weak D match, TRBD1 (6 bases). CDR3 length: 15 residues. V dropped 5 bases and J dropped 7 bases, with 20 bases sitting between them. Germline values: CDR1 LGHNT, CDR2 FRNRAP. CDR3 DNA: TGTGCTAGTGGTCCCGATTTGGGGGCAAGATGGACCCAGTACTTC. It codes for CASGPDLGARWTQYF.

The chain has TRBV2 and TRBJ1-2, with D possibly being TRBD1 (5 bases). The CDR3 is 15 residues long. Trimming removed 6 bases at V and 4 bases at J, with 18 bases between. The germline V gene encodes CDR1 SNHLY and CDR2 FYNNEI. The CDR3 here is CASRNPPGGGYGYTF. In DNA, the CDR3 is TGTGCCAGCAGAAACCCCCCCGGGGGAGGCTATGGCTACACCTTC. Supplemented by reference TRBV2 and TRBJ1-2, the full variable domain reads EPEVTQTPSHQVTQMGQEVILRCVPISNHLYFYWYRQILGQKVEFLVSFYNNEISEKSEIFDDQFSVERPDGSNFTLKIRSTKLEDSAMYFCASRNPPGGGYGYTFGSGTRLTVV.